A selection of T cell receptor beta chains follows, all from one sample in a study of blood T cells in healthy people across ages. TCRdb reanalysed the 5' RACE reads using MiXCR and keeps one entry per CDR3 protein. There are some 780,000 distinct CDR3 sequences in the sample; roughly three fifths occur only once, and roughly 24% lies in the top ten. The sample taken for sequencing was blood. The receptor set was obtained from a man in his forties in good health. The CDR3 runs from the conserved cysteine through the conserved F or W. A D gene is named only where the DNA matches it firmly. Clone size, where shown, is once, few, many, or a class for clones that have expanded.

size	D	V	length	J	CDR3	DNA
many	.	TRBV29-1	11	TRBJ2-5	CSVKGQETQYF	TGCAGCGTTAAGGGTCAAGAGACCCAGTACTTC
few	TRBD1	TRBV29-1	14	TRBJ2-1	CSVVTGLTRNEQFF	TGCAGCGTCGTGACAGGGTTAACGAGGAATGAGCAGTTCTTC
.	.	TRBV12-3/TRBV12-4	12	TRBJ1-6	CASSSFVSPLHF	TGTGCCAGCAGTTCTTTCGTATCACCCCTCCACTTT
.	TRBD1	TRBV7-9	15	TRBJ1-2	CASSQLTDRVNGYTF	TGTGCCAGCAGCCAACTGACGGACAGGGTTAATGGCTACACCTTC
.	.	TRBV20-1	14	TRBJ2-5	CSASGPLGVNEQYF	TGCAGTGCTAGCGGGCCTCTAGGGGTCAATGAGCAGTACTTC
many	.	TRBV6-5	16	TRBJ2-7	CASSSNRDASSYEQYF	TGTGCCAGCAGTTCCAACAGGGATGCGAGCTCCTACGAGCAGTACTTC
few	.	TRBV13	14	TRBJ2-3	CASSLRGSADTQYF	TGTGCCAGCAGTTTACGGGGATCAGCAGATACGCAGTATTTT
.	.	TRBV10-3	16	TRBJ1-5	CAISDTRGLSGQPQHF	TGTGCCATCAGCGACACGCGGGGACTTTCGGGTCAGCCCCAGCATTTT
.	TRBD2	TRBV15	19	TRBJ2-3	CATSRELLAGGQNTDTQYF	TGTGCCACCAGCAGAGAGCTTCTAGCGGGAGGCCAAAACACAGATACGCAGTATTTT
many	.	TRBV29-1	13	TRBJ2-5	CSVEAAAQETQYF	TGCAGCGTTGAGGCAGCCGCCCAAGAGACCCAGTACTTC
few	.	TRBV3-1	11	TRBJ2-5	CASSQMGTQYF	TGTGCCAGCAGCCAAATGGGGACCCAGTACTTC
.	.	TRBV5-1	15	TRBJ2-3	CASTPSGNEKRPQYF	TGCGCCAGCACCCCGAGTGGAAACGAGAAGAGGCCGCAGTATTTT
.	.	TRBV5-6	13	TRBJ2-3	CASSVPQTDTQYF	TGTGCCAGCAGCGTCCCGCAAACAGATACGCAGTATTTT
.	.	TRBV28	14	TRBJ1-1	CASVRTSDPIEAFF	TGTGCCAGCGTTAGGACGTCCGACCCGATTGAAGCTTTCTTT
.	TRBD2	TRBV9	15	TRBJ2-1	CASSPLWRGGHEQFF	TGTGCCAGCAGCCCGCTTTGGCGGGGGGGCCATGAGCAGTTCTTC
.	TRBD1	TRBV20-1	12	TRBJ2-5	CSASIGGYEQYF	TGCAGTGCTAGTATAGGGGGCTATGAGCAGTACTTC
.	TRBD2	TRBV10-3	15	TRBJ2-3	CAISAPSGITDTQYF	TGTGCCATCAGTGCACCCAGCGGGATAACAGATACGCAGTATTTT
.	.	TRBV11-2	16	TRBJ2-3	CASSLNLRIRADTQYF	TGTGCCAGCAGCTTAAATTTAAGAATTCGCGCAGATACGCAGTATTTT
few	.	TRBV6-2/TRBV6-3	14	TRBJ2-7	CASLRSVGFYEQYF	TGTGCCAGCCTAAGGTCCGTCGGATTCTACGAGCAGTACTTC
few	.	TRBV28	15	TRBJ2-5	CATSRRLDLVETQYF	TGTGCCACCAGCCGTCGTCTGGACTTAGTAGAGACCCAGTACTTC
few	TRBD2	TRBV7-3	17	TRBJ2-1	CASSLVPPGRAGNEQFF	TGTGCCAGCAGCTTAGTCCCCCCCGGGAGGGCCGGCAATGAGCAGTTCTTC
.	.	TRBV29-1	16	TRBJ2-4	CSVIGGPSLHKNIQYF	TGCAGCGTGATAGGGGGTCCGTCCCTCCACAAAAACATTCAGTACTTC
.	TRBD1	TRBV20-1	16	TRBJ1-2	CSARARGQGSNYGYTF	TGCAGTGCTAGAGCCCGAGGACAGGGTTCTAACTATGGCTACACCTTC
.	.	TRBV15	13	TRBJ2-1	CATRGRDFTREFF	TGTGCCACCAGGGGACGGGACTTTACTAGGGAGTTCTTC
.	.	TRBV12-3/TRBV12-4	16	TRBJ2-7	CASSLDLRRNYYEQYF	TGTGCCAGCAGTTTAGACCTGCGACGGAACTACTACGAGCAGTACTTC
.	.	TRBV28	15	TRBJ2-6	CVSHQGVSGANVLTF	TGTGTCAGTCACCAGGGCGTCTCTGGGGCCAACGTCCTGACTTTC
.	.	TRBV29-1	15	TRBJ2-5	CSVEEASAFSGEQYF	TGCAGCGTTGAAGAGGCTAGCGCCTTTTCGGGTGAGCAGTACTTC
.	TRBD2	TRBV20-1	18	TRBJ2-1	CSASGFGNIAGGHNEQFF	TGCAGTGCTAGTGGTTTCGGCAATATAGCGGGAGGTCACAATGAGCAGTTCTTC
.	TRBD1	TRBV29-1	14	TRBJ2-7	CSGRSGGRDYEQYF	TGCAGCGGGAGATCAGGGGGCAGGGACTACGAGCAGTACTTC
.	.	TRBV29-1	11	TRBJ1-2	CSVEETFGYTF	TGCAGCGTTGAAGAGACGTTTGGCTACACCTTC
few	TRBD1	TRBV6-5	14	TRBJ1-5	CASRETGGNQPQHF	TGTGCCAGCAGGGAAACAGGGGGGAATCAGCCCCAGCATTTT
once	TRBD1	TRBV3-1	15	TRBJ1-1	CASSQDYRGNTEAFF	TGTGCCAGCAGCCAAGACTACAGGGGCAACACTGAAGCTTTCTTT
few	.	TRBV12-3/TRBV12-4	17	TRBJ2-5	CASSLAPVGVGWNEQYF	TGTGCCAGCAGTTTAGCTCCGGTTGGGGTGGGTTGGAATGAGCAGTACTTC
.	.	TRBV7-8	14	TRBJ2-5	CVSSLESVIGTQYF	TGTGTCAGCAGCTTAGAATCGGTTATCGGGACCCAGTACTTC
.	TRBD2	TRBV7-2	14	TRBJ2-7	CASSLRTSGREQYF	TGTGCCAGCAGCCTTAGGACTAGCGGGCGCGAGCAGTACTTC
few	TRBD2	TRBV28	15	TRBJ2-1	CASSFHGLEPDEQFF	TGTGCCAGCAGTTTCCATGGACTAGAGCCCGATGAGCAGTTCTTC
few	.	TRBV14	14	TRBJ1-2	CASSQVTENYGYTF	TGTGCCAGCAGCCAAGTTACAGAGAACTATGGCTACACCTTC
.	TRBD2	TRBV7-2	17	TRBJ2-3	CASSYSAGAGGTDTQYF	TGTGCCAGCAGCTACTCGGCGGGAGCGGGGGGCACAGATACGCAGTATTTT
few	.	TRBV18	16	TRBJ2-6	CASSRPHRSGANVLTF	TGTGCCAGCTCACGCCCTCATCGGTCTGGGGCCAACGTCCTGACTTTC
.	.	TRBV28	8	TRBJ2-7	CATPGQYF	TGTGCCACCCCCGGGCAGTACTTC
.	TRBD2	TRBV29-1	17	TRBJ2-3	CSAGRGLAGGMTDTQYF	TGCAGCGCTGGGCGCGGACTAGCGGGAGGAATGACAGATACGCAGTATTTT
.	.	TRBV14	15	TRBJ2-7	CASSTRQAASYEQYF	TGTGCCAGCAGCACACGACAGGCTGCTAGCTACGAGCAGTACTTC
few	TRBD2	TRBV12-3/TRBV12-4	15	TRBJ2-7	CASSRSQREGNEQYF	TGTGCCAGCAGCCGCTCCCAGCGGGAGGGCAATGAGCAGTACTTC
once	TRBD2	TRBV12-3/TRBV12-4	17	TRBJ2-4	CASSFVAGELAKNIQYF	TGTGCCAGCAGTTTCGTAGCGGGGGAACTAGCCAAAAACATTCAGTACTTC
.	.	TRBV20-1	16	TRBJ2-1	CSARAGYPIGANEQFF	TGCAGTGCTAGAGCGGGATACCCCATTGGAGCTAATGAGCAGTTCTTC
.	.	TRBV20-1	15	TRBJ2-7	CSARVQGKSSYEQYF	TGCAGTGCTAGAGTTCAGGGCAAGAGCTCCTACGAGCAGTACTTC
few	.	TRBV6-5	15	TRBJ2-3	CASSSPGSPADTQYF	TGTGCCAGCAGTTCTCCGGGCTCCCCAGCGGATACGCAGTATTTT
.	.	TRBV27	13	TRBJ2-4	CATAPGRGAIQYF	TGTGCCACCGCCCCAGGAAGAGGGGCCATTCAGTACTTC
.	TRBD2	TRBV11-3	17	TRBJ2-3	CASSSAGTSGSTDTQYF	TGTGCCAGCAGCTCGGCCGGGACTAGCGGTAGCACAGATACGCAGTATTTT
few	.	TRBV7-2	17	TRBJ2-7	CASSLESLRTGSYEQYF	TGTGCCAGCAGCTTAGAATCTTTACGAACTGGCTCCTACGAGCAGTACTTC
.	.	TRBV4-3	17	TRBJ2-5	CASSQDPAGALLREQYF	TGCGCCAGCAGCCAAGATCCGGCGGGGGCTCTCTTACGGGAGCAGTACTTC
many	.	TRBV12-3/TRBV12-4	14	TRBJ2-5	CASSRQQSTWTQYF	TGTGCCAGCAGTCGACAGCAGAGTACGTGGACCCAGTACTTC
.	.	TRBV7-2	17	TRBJ2-6	CASSFGSSRSGANVLTF	TGTGCCAGCAGCTTTGGATCCAGCCGCTCTGGGGCCAACGTCCTGACTTTC
.	TRBD2	TRBV12-3/TRBV12-4	17	TRBJ2-2	CASSGGGGGRHTGELFF	TGTGCCAGCAGTGGAGGCGGGGGGGGCCGGCACACCGGGGAGCTGTTTTTT
.	.	TRBV7-2	15	TRBJ2-3	CASSLEGGAGDTQYF	TGTGCCAGCAGCTTAGAAGGCGGGGCCGGGGATACGCAGTATTTT